This TCR beta chain is from a study of blood T cell repertoires in COVID-19. Study-wide background: COVID-19 samples, acute and convalescent, were from the United States, Italy and Spain.

Profiled with immunoSEQ multiplex PCR; TCRdb holds only in-frame clones, not every one. The sample carries 180,000 or so clones, about four fifths recorded once. The germline V gene has CDR1 LNHDA and CDR2 SQIVND (reference sequence). The CDR3 covers 17 residues. After removal of 5 bases from V and 7 bases from J, the junction contained 13 bases not matched to a gene. The TCR originated in a woman aged 40 to 55 with COVID-19, enrolled during active disease. Material for sequencing was peripheral blood. The chain joins TRBV19 to TRBJ2-1; the match to TRBD2 covers 11 bases. The CDR3 sequence is CASSPGWGLAATNEQFF. Written as DNA, the CDR3 is TGTGCCAGTAGTCCTGGATGGGGACTAGCGGCGACAAATGAGCAGTTCTTC. Together with reference TRBV19 and TRBJ2-1, the CDR3 gives the full variable domain: DGGITQSPKYLFRKEGQNVTLSCEQNLNHDAMYWYRQDPGQGLRLIYYSQIVNDFQKGDIAEGYSVSREKKESFPLTVTSAQKNPTAFYLCASSPGWGLAATNEQFFGPGTRLTVL.